Given below is one T cell receptor beta chain in context. This specimen comes from a study of blood T cell repertoires in COVID-19. Germline CDR1 MDHEN, CDR2 SYDVKM. There are 17 residues in the CDR3. After removal of 5 bases from V and 0 bases from J, the junction contained 5 bases not matched to a gene. Assay: immunoSEQ multiplex PCR; the TCRdb copy retains only in-frame clones and omits some. Among about 190,000 clones, approximately 79% were seen once, and the ten largest hold roughly an eighth. The sequence was collected from a woman in her forties or fifties with acute or convalescent COVID-19. The chain employs TRBV28 and TRBJ1-5, with 12 bases matching TRBD1. The sequencing sample was made of peripheral blood. The DNA for the CDR3 is TGTGCCAGCAGTCCCGGGACAGGGGGCAATAGCAATCAGCCCCAGCATTTT. This sequence encodes CASSPGTGGNSNQPQHF.